These 8 T cell receptor beta chains were sequenced from one sample in a study of beta chain features in type 1 diabetes. Study findings and constraints: Researchers report that Type 1 diabetes patients had moderately but significantly shorter TCRB CDR3s across all four CD4+ subsets.

These TCRs' antigens remain unknown. Every bit of the isolated RNA underwent reverse transcription, so sequencing read expressed TCRB transcripts. The data were produced by immunoSEQ multiplex PCR, yet TCRdb's version contains in-frame clones alone and is incomplete. The sample lists 100,000 to 150,000 clones; about 10% were seen once. Sequencing used central memory CD4+ T cells from blood. These TCRs come from a man aged 30-40 years with type 1 diabetes.

This clone showed up just a few times. The V gene is TRBV28, the J gene TRBJ2-7, with TRBD1 matching 7 bases. Germline assignment: CDR1 MDHEN and CDR2 SYDVKM. The length of the CDR3 is 15 residues. J gave up 2 bases and V 7 bases, and 11 bases lay outside the gene matches. This CDR3 reads CASTRGDRATYEQYF. CDR3 nucleotides: TGTGCCAGCACACGGGGCGACAGGGCCACCTACGAGCAGTACTTC.

About this clone itself: A read error likely explains this, since a far larger clone differs by one base. This rearrangement joins TRBV7-7 to TRBJ1-6; D call uncertain. There are 14 residues in the CDR3. Germline V gives CDR1 SSHAT, CDR2 FNYEAQ (reference sequence). The CDR3 is CASSLGRDNSPLHF. The CDR3, as DNA: TGTGCTAGCAGCTTAGGACGGGATAATTCACCCCTCCACTTT.

The chain combines TRBV5-1 with TRBJ2-5; D is perhaps TRBD1 (6 bases). V lost 4 bases to trimming and J lost 3 bases, with 13 bases between them. CDR3 size: 14 residues. Germline V CDR1 and CDR2: SGHRS, YFSETQ. CDR3: CASSTTGPKETQYF. CDR3 nucleotides: TGCGCCAGCAGCACGACAGGACCCAAAGAGACCCAGTACTTC.

This clone was seen a few times. The chain uses TRBV5-4 and TRBJ2-5, with 9 bases fitting TRBD2. CDR3 length: 15 amino acids. Trimming removed 2 bases from V and 2 bases from J; junction bases left unmatched: 4. The germline CDR1 and CDR2 sequences are SGHNT and YYREEE (reference sequence). The CDR3 is CASSFAGGPQETQYF. The CDR3, as DNA: TGTGCCAGCAGCTTCGCGGGGGGGCCGCAAGAGACCCAGTACTTC.

This clone has more than one count but fewer than ten. The chain is built from TRBV5-1 and TRBJ2-5; D is perhaps TRBD1 (6 bases). Trimming stripped 3 bases from V and 1 base from J, with 16 bases between. This CDR3 region has 16 residues. Germline assignment: CDR1 SGHRS and CDR2 YFSETQ. The DNA for the CDR3 is TGCGCCAGCAGCTCCAGGGGTCCTCTCTTCCAAGAGACCCAGTACTTC. It codes for CASSSRGPLFQETQYF.

This clone was detected a few times. The chain joins TRBV5-4 to TRBJ2-2; possible D gene TRBD1, 6 bases. Per the germline V gene, CDR1 is SGHNT and CDR2 is YYREEE (reference sequence). Trimming took 5 bases from V and 4 from J, leaving 12 bases between them. The CDR3 extends over 14 amino acids. CDR3: CASRRGQSTGELFF. CDR3 sequence (DNA): TGTGCCAGCAGAAGAGGACAGAGCACCGGGGAGCTGTTTTTT.

The V and J genes are TRBV5-4 and TRBJ2-7; 8 bases agree with TRBD1. Trimming took 0 bases from V and 1 from J; bases not matched to a gene: 6. Per the germline V gene, CDR1 is SGHNT and CDR2 is YYREEE (reference sequence). This CDR3 spans 16 amino acids. CDR3: CASSLGGTGPSYEQYF. CDR3 coding DNA: TGTGCCAGCAGCTTGGGCGGGACAGGCCCTTCCTACGAGCAGTACTTC.

This clone has only a few counts. The V call is TRBV2, the J call TRBJ1-1, with D possibly TRBD1 on 5 matching bases. CDR1 is SNHLY and CDR2 is FYNNEI in the germline V gene. V lost 0 bases, J lost 0 bases, and 5 bases lay in between. CDR3 length: 14 amino acids. CDR3 sequence (DNA): TGTGCCAGCAGTGAAGCACAGGTGAACACTGAAGCTTTCTTT. Its protein product is CASSEAQVNTEAFF.